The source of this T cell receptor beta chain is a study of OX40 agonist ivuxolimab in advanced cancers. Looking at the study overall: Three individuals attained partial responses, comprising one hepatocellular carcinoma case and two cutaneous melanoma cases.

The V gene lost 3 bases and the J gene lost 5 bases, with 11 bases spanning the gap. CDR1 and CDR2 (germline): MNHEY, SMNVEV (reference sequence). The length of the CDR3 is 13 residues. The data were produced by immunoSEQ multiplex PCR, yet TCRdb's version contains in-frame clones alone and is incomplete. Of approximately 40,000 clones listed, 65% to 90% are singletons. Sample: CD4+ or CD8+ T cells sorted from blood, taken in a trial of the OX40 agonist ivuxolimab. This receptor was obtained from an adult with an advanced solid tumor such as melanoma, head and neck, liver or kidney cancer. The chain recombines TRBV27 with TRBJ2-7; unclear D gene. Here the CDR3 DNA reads TGTGCCAGCAGTTTGAACAGTTACAACGAGCAGTACTTC. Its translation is CASSLNSYNEQYF.